This T cell receptor beta chain appears in the sequencing data of a study of spatial heterogeneity in lung cancer. TCRdb re-analysed the 5' RACE reads in MiXCR, keeping a single row per CDR3 protein. The sample consists of about 45,000 distinct CDR3 sequences, roughly 7% of them appearing once. Time point noted: sample taken at primary tumor resection. No cells were sorted before sequencing. The whole RNA sequenced was extracted from tumor, nontumor lung or frozen PBMC. The roughly 66 donors had untreated early-stage non-small cell lung cancer. The CDR3 is 12 residues long. V was trimmed by 4 bases and J by 2 bases, leaving 8 bases between them. Germline V gives CDR1 SQVTM, CDR2 ANQGSEA. At least ten counts were recorded for this clonotype.

The specimen comprised PBMCs, sampled at surgery. The chain recombines TRBV29-1 with TRBJ2-5; weak D call: TRBD2 (5 bases). The source is a female donor with early-stage non-small cell lung cancer. CDR3 sequence: CSVAGKQETQYF. In DNA form, the CDR3 reads TGCAGCGTTGCCGGGAAACAAGAGACCCAGTACTTC.